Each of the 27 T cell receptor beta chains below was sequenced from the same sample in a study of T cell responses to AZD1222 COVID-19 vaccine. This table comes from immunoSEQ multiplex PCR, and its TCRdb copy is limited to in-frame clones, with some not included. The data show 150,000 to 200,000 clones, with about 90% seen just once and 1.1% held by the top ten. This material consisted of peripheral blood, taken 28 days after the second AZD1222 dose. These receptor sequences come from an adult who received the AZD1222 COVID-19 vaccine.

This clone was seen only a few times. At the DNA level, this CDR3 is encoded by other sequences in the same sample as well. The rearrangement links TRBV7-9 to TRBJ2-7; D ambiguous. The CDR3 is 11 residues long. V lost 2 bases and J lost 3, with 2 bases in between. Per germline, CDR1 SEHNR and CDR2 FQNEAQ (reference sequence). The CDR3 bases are TGTGCCAGCAGCTTAAGCTACGAGCAGTACTTC. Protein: CASSLSYEQYF. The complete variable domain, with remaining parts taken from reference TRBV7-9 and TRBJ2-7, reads DTGVSQNPRHKITKRGQNVTFRCDPISEHNRLYWYRQTLGQGPEFLTYFQNEAQLEKSRLLSDRFSAERPKGSFSTLEIQRTEQGDSAMYLCASSLSYEQYFGPGTRLTVT.

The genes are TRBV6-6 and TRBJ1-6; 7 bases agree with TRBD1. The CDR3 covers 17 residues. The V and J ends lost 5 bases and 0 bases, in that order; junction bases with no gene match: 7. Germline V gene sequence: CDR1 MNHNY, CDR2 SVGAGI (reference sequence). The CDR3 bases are TGTGCCAGCAGTCACAGGGGACCGAGCTCCTATAATTCACCCCTCCACTTT. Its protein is CASSHRGPSSYNSPLHF.

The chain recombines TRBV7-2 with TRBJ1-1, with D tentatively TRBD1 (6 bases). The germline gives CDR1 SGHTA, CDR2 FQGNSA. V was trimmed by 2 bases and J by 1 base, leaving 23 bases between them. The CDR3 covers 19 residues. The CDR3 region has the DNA TGTGCCAGCAGCTTATGGATCCCTGGGTACAGGGCCCGGAACACTGAAGCTTTCTTT. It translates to CASSLWIPGYRARNTEAFF. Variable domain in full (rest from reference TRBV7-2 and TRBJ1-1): GAGVSQSPSNKVTEKGKDVELRCDPISGHTALYWYRQSLGQGLEFLIYFQGNSAPDKSGLPSDRFSAERTGGSVSTLTIQRTQQEDSAVYLCASSLWIPGYRARNTEAFFGQGTRLTVV.

The CDR3 is CASSTGTDNYGYTF. The DNA of the CDR3 is TGTGCCAGCAGCACCGGGACGGATAACTATGGCTACACCTTC. The chain combines TRBV5-6 with TRBJ1-2; TRBD1 might be the D (5 bases). From germline, CDR1 is SGHDT and CDR2 YYEEEE. CDR3 size: 14 residues. Trimming cost V 4 bases and J 1 base, with 11 bases left between them.

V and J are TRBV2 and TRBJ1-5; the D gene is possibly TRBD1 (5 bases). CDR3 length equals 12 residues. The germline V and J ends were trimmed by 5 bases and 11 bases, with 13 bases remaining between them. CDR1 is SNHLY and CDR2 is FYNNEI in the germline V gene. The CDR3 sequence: CASSLQESAQHF. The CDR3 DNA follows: TGTGCCAGCAGTTTACAGGAGTCGGCCCAGCATTTT.

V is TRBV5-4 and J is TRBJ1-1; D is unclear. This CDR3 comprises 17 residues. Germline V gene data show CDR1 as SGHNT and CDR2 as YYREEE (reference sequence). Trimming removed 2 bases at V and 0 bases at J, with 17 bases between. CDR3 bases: TGTGCCAGCAGCTTAAATGGGCCGATCGCGCTGAACACTGAAGCTTTCTTT. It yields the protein CASSLNGPIALNTEAFF.

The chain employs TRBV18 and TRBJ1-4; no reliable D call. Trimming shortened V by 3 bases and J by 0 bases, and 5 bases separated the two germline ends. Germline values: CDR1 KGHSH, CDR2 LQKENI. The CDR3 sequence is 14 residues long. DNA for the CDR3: TGTGCCAGCTCACCCTTAGCAACTAATGAAAAACTGTTTTTT. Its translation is CASSPLATNEKLFF.

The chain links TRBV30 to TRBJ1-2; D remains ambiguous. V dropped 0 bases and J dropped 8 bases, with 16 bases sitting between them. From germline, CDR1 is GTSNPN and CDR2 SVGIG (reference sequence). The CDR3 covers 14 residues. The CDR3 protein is CAWSVLSRRPGYTF. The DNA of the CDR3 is TGTGCCTGGAGTGTACTCTCCAGGCGCCCAGGCTACACCTTC.

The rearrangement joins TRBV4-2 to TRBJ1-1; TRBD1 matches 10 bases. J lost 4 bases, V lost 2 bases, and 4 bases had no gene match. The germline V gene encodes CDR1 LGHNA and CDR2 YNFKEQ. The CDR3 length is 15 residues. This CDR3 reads CASSQTGTGATEAFF. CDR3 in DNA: TGTGCCAGCAGCCAAACGGGGACAGGGGCCACTGAAGCTTTCTTT.

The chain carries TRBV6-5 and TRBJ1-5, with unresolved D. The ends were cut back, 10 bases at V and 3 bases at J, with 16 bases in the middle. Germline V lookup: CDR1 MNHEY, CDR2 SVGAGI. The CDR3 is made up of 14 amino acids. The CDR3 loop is CATSSSAFNQPQHF. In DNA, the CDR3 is TGTGCCACCTCCTCTAGTGCATTCAATCAGCCCCAGCATTTT.

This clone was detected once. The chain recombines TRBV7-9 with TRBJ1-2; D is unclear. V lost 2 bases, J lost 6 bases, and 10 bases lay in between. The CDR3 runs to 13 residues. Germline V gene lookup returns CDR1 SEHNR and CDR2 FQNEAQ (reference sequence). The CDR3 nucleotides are TGTGCCAGCAGCTTATTAATCTGGGATGGCTACACCTTC. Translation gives CASSLLIWDGYTF.

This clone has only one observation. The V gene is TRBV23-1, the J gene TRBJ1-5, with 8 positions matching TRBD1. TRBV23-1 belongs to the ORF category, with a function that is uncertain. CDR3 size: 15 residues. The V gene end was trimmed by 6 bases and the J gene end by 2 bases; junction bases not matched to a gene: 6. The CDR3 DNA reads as TGCGCCAGCAGGGCCCCGGGACAGGGCAATCAGCCCCAGCATTTT. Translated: CASRAPGQGNQPQHF.

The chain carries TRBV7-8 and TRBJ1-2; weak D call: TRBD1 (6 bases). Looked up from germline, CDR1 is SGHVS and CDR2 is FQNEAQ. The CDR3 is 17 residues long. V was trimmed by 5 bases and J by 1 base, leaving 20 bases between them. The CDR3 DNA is TGTGCCAGCAGCCCCCTGGCGGGGGCATACCTTAACTATGGCTACACCTTC. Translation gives CASSPLAGAYLNYGYTF.

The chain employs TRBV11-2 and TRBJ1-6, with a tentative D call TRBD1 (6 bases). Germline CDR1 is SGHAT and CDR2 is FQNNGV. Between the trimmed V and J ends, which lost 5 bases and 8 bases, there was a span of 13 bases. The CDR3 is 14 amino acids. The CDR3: CASSDRDNHSPLHF. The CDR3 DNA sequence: TGTGCCAGCAGCGACCGGGACAATCATTCACCCCTCCACTTT.

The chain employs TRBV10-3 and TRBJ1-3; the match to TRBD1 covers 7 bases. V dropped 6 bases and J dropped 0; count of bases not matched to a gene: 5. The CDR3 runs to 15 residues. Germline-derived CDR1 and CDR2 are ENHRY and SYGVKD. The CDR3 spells CAIRGTDFSGNTIYF. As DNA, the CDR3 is TGTGCCATCAGGGGGACAGACTTCTCTGGAAACACCATATATTTT.

CDR3 residues: CASSPSGSLGEQYF. DNA for the CDR3: TGTGCCAGCAGTCCCTCCGGCTCCCTCGGTGAGCAGTACTTC. The V gene is TRBV27, the J gene TRBJ2-7, with D unresolved. Germline-derived CDR1 and CDR2 are MNHEY and SMNVEV (reference sequence). The CDR3 has 14 amino acids. V lost 5 bases to trimming and J lost 7 bases, with 18 bases between them.

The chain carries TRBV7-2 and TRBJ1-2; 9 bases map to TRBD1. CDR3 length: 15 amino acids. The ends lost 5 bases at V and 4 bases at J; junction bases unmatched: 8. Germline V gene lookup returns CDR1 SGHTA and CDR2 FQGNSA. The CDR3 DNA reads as TGTGCCAGCAGCACCCTTTGGACAGGGGCCTATGGCTACACCTTC. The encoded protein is CASSTLWTGAYGYTF.

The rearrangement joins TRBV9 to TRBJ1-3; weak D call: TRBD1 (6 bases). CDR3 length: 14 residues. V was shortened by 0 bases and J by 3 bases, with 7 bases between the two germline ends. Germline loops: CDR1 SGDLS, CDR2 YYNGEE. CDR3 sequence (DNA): TGTGCCAGCAGCGTAGAGGGGGATGGAAACACCATATATTTT. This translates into CASSVEGDGNTIYF.

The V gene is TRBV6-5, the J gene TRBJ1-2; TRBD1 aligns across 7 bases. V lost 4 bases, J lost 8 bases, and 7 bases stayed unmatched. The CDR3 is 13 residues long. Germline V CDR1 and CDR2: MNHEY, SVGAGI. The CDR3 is CASSFGQDLGYTF. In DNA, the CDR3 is TGTGCCAGCAGTTTCGGACAGGATCTGGGCTACACCTTC.

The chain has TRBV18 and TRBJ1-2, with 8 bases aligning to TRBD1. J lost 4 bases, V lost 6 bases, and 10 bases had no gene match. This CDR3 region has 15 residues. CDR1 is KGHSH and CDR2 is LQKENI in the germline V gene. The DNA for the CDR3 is TGTGCCAGCTCGGGAGGACAGGGTGTTAGCTATGGCTACACCTTC. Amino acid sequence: CASSGGQGVSYGYTF.

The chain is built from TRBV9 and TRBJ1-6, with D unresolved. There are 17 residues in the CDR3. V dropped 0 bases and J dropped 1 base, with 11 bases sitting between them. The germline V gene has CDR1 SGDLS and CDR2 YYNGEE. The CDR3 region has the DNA TGTGCCAGCAGCGTAGGGGGAACCAGGTCCTATAATTCACCCCTCCACTTT. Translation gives CASSVGGTRSYNSPLHF.

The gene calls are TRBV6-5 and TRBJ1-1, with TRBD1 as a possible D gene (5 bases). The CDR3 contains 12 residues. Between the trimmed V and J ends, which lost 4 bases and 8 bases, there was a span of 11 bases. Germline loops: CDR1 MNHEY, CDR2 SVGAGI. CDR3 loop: CASSSQRDEAFF. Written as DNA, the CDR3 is TGTGCCAGCAGTTCCCAACGGGACGAAGCTTTCTTT.

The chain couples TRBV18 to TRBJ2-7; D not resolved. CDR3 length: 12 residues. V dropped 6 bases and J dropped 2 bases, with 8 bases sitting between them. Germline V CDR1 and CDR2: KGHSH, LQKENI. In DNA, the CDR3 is TGTGCCAGCTCGCAACAAGCCTACGAGCAGTACTTC. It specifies CASSQQAYEQYF.

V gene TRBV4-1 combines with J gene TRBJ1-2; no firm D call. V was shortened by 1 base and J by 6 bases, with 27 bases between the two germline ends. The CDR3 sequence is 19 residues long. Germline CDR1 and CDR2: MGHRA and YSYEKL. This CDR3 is CASSQGAGQTDHLGNGYTF. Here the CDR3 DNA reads TGCGCCAGCAGCCAAGGCGCCGGGCAGACTGATCATCTCGGCAATGGCTACACCTTC.

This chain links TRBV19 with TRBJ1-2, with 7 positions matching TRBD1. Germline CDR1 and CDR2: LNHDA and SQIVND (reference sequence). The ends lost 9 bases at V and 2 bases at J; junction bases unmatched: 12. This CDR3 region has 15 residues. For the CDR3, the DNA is TGTGCCAGCCTCAATTTTAACAGGGGAAACTATGGCTACACCTTC. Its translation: CASLNFNRGNYGYTF.

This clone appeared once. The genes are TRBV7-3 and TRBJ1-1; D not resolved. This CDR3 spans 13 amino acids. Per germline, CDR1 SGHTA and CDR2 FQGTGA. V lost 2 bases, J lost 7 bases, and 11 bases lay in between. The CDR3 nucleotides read TGTGCCAGCAGCTTAGGTTTGGGCCGTGAAGCTTTCTTT. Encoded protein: CASSLGLGREAFF. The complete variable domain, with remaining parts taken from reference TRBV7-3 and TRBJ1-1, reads GAGVSQTPSNKVTEKGKYVELRCDPISGHTALYWYRQSLGQGPEFLIYFQGTGAADDSGLPNDRFFAVRPEGSVSTLKIQRTERGDSAVYLCASSLGLGREAFFGQGTRLTVV.

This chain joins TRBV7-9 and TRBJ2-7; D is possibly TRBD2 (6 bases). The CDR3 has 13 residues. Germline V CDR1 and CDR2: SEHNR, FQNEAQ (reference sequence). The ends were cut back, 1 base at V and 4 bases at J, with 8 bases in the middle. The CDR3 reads CASSLGREYEQYF. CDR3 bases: TGTGCCAGCAGCTTAGGCCGGGAGTACGAGCAGTACTTC. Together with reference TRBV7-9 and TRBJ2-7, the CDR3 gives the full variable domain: DTGVSQNPRHKITKRGQNVTFRCDPISEHNRLYWYRQTLGQGPEFLTYFQNEAQLEKSRLLSDRFSAERPKGSFSTLEIQRTEQGDSAMYLCASSLGREYEQYFGPGTRLTVT.